This is a list of T cell receptor beta chains from one sample in a study of T cell responses to AZD1222 COVID-19 vaccine. Sequencing used immunoSEQ multiplex PCR; TCRdb keeps in-frame clones, though not all of them. The data show 43,000 or so clones, about 90% seen once. The sequenced sample was peripheral blood, obtained 28 days after the second AZD1222 dose. The receptors shown here come from an adult who received the AZD1222 COVID-19 vaccine. Both conserved end residues are part of each CDR3. A D gene is named only where the DNA matches it firmly. Size tells how often a clone was seen (once, few, many) or the class of an expanded clone, and some rows leave it out.

size	D	length	V	J	DNA	CDR3
-	TRBD1	14	TRBV30	TRBJ1-2	TGTGCCTGGACCGGCAGGGGGCAGAGCTATGGCTACACCTTC	CAWTGRGQSYGYTF
-	-	14	TRBV18	TRBJ2-3	TGTGCCAGCTCACCAGGAGAGAGGAGGGATACGCAGTATTTT	CASSPGERRDTQYF
-	-	14	TRBV2	TRBJ1-6	TGTGCCAGCAGGCAACCGGGACAAAATTCACCCCTCCACTTT	CASRQPGQNSPLHF
-	TRBD1	15	TRBV5-6	TRBJ1-2	TGTGCCAGCAGCCCCGGACAGGGAACTCGCTATGGCTACACCTTC	CASSPGQGTRYGYTF
-	-	10	TRBV20-1	TRBJ1-5	TGCAGTGCCCACCGTCAGCCCCAGCATTTT	CSAHRQPQHF
-	-	14	TRBV7-6	TRBJ1-1	TGTGCCAGCAGCTTGGGGGCAGGGAACACTGAAGCTTTCTTT	CASSLGAGNTEAFF
-	-	15	TRBV10-3	TRBJ1-2	TGTGCCATCAAAGGGACACCCACCCATCAACCTGGGGGGACCTTC	CAIKGTPTHQPGGTF
-	-	13	TRBV3-1/TRBV3-2	TRBJ1-2	TGTGCCAGCAGCCAGAGCCAGAAGTATGGCTACACCTTC	CASSQSQKYGYTF
-	-	15	TRBV4-3	TRBJ2-5	TGCGCCAGCAGCCAAGATACAGGGAGTGGTTCGACCCAGTACTTC	CASSQDTGSGSTQYF
-	-	15	TRBV1	TRBJ2-7	TGCACCAGCAAGCCGAGGGCCAATAACTCCTACGAGCAGTACTTC	CTSKPRANNSYEQYF
-	TRBD1	15	TRBV19	TRBJ1-6	TGTGCCAGTAGTAGGACAGGTATGGGAGATTCACCCCTCCACTTT	CASSRTGMGDSPLHF
-	-	11	TRBV20-1	TRBJ2-7	TGCAGTGCTGTTCAGGGGTTTGAGCAGTACTTC	CSAVQGFEQYF
-	-	13	TRBV5-3	TRBJ2-1	TGTGCCAGAAGCTTGTGGGGCTACAATGAGCAGTTCTTC	CARSLWGYNEQFF
-	-	19	TRBV19	TRBJ1-1	TGTGCCAGTAGTATGGGCGGAGGACGTGGCAGGGGTATGAACACTGAAGCTTTCTTT	CASSMGGGRGRGMNTEAFF
once	TRBD1	14	TRBV7-8	TRBJ1-1	TGTGCCAGCAGCGGAGGGACAGGGGATTTTGGAGCTTTCTTT	CASSGGTGDFGAFF
-	-	16	TRBV5-4	TRBJ1-2	TGTGCCAGCGCGAAGGGGGGGGGCGAGGAGGCGGATGGCTACACCTTC	CASAKGGGEEADGYTF
-	-	13	TRBV19	TRBJ1-2	TGTGCCAGTAGTATAGATATCGAATATGGCTACACCTTC	CASSIDIEYGYTF
-	-	15	TRBV6-4	TRBJ1-1	TGTGCCAGCAGTGACTCGTACGGGGGAAACACTGAAGCTTTCTTT	CASSDSYGGNTEAFF
-	-	15	TRBV6-5	TRBJ2-7	TGTGCCAGCAGCATTTCGGCTGATGCCTCCTACGAGCAGTACTTC	CASSISADASYEQYF
-	-	14	TRBV14	TRBJ2-1	TGTGCCAGCAGCCATTCAGGACGGTTCTCTGAGCAGTTCTTC	CASSHSGRFSEQFF
-	-	15	TRBV9	TRBJ2-2	TGTGCCAGCAGCGCTAGGGACGTAGGCACCGGGGAGCTGTTTTTT	CASSARDVGTGELFF
-	TRBD2	13	TRBV10-3	TRBJ2-1	TGTGCCATCAAAAGCGGGGGGGACTATGAGCAGTTCTTC	CAIKSGGDYEQFF
-	-	14	TRBV25-1	TRBJ1-2	TGTGCCAGCAGTGCAATGGGGGCCCCCTTTGGCTACACCTTC	CASSAMGAPFGYTF
-	TRBD1	15	TRBV30	TRBJ1-3	TGTGCCTGGAGTACGGGACAGGGGGCTAGAAACACCATATATTTT	CAWSTGQGARNTIYF